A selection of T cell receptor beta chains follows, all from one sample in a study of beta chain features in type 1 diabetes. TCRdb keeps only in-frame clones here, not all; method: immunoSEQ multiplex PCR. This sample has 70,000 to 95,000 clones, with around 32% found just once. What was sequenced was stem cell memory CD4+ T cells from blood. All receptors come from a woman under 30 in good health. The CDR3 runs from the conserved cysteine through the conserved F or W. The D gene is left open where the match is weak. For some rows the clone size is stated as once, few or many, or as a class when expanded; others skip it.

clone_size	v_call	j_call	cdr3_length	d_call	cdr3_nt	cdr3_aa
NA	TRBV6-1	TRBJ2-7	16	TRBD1	TGTGCCAGCAGTGCCCCGAAGGGACAGAACTCCTACGAGCAGTACTTC	CASSAPKGQNSYEQYF
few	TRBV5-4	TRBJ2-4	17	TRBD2	TGTGCCAGCAGCACGGGACTAGCGGGAGGGAGTCCCAACATTCAGTACTTC	CASSTGLAGGSPNIQYF
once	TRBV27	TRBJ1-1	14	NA	TGTGCCAGCAGTCCCGGGACACTGAACACTGAAGCTTTCTTT	CASSPGTLNTEAFF
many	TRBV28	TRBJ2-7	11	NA	TGTGCCAGCAGGGCTCTAGACGAGCAGTACTTC	CASRALDEQYF
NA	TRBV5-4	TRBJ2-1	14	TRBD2	TGTGCCAGCAGCTTGGAAGTAGCGGGGGCTGAGCAGTTCTTC	CASSLEVAGAEQFF
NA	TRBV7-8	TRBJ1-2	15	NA	TGTGCCAGCAGCGCCAGGGCGGAAAAGGACTATGGCTACACCTTC	CASSARAEKDYGYTF
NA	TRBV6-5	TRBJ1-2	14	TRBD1	TGTGCCAGCAACACCCGACAGGGGGACTATGGCTACACCTTC	CASNTRQGDYGYTF
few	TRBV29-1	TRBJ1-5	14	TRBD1	TGCAGCGTCCAGACAGGGAATGGCAATCAGCCCCAGCATTTT	CSVQTGNGNQPQHF
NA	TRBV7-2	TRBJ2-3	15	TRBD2	TGTGCCAGCACCCCCGACCGGGGGGGCACAGATACGCAGTATTTT	CASTPDRGGTDTQYF
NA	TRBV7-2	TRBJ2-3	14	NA	TGTGCCTGTACAGTCGGGGGTTGGGAAGATACGCAGTATTTT	CACTVGGWEDTQYF
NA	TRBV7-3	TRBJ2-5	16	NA	TGTGCCAGCAGCTTAAGGGGTCGGACAGTCCAAGAGACCCAGTACTTC	CASSLRGRTVQETQYF
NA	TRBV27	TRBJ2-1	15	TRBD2	TGTGCCAGCAGTCAAACTAGCGGGAGACTAAATGAGCAGTTCTTC	CASSQTSGRLNEQFF
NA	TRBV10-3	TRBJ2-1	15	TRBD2	TGTGCCATCAGTGATTATGCGGGAGGGCGAGATGAGCAGTTCTTC	CAISDYAGGRDEQFF
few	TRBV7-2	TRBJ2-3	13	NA	TGTGCCAGCAGCTTAAATGGGGGGGATACGCAGTATTTT	CASSLNGGDTQYF
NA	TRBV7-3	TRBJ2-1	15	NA	TGTGCCAGCAGCTTAATCGGGCCGGGAGACAATGAGCAGTTCTTC	CASSLIGPGDNEQFF
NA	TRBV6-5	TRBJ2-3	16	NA	TGTGCCAGCAGTTCCCTATTTTTGACAGATTTGGATACGCAGTATTTT	CASSSLFLTDLDTQYF
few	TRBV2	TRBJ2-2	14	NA	TGTGCCAGCATGACAGTCGCGAACACCGGGGAGCTGTTTTTT	CASMTVANTGELFF
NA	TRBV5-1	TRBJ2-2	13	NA	TGCGCCAGCAGCTTATCGGAGGCCGGGGAGCTGTTTTTT	CASSLSEAGELFF
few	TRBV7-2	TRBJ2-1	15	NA	TGTGCCAGCAGCTTTGCCTCGGCCCAGGGCGAGGAGCAGTTCTTC	CASSFASAQGEEQFF
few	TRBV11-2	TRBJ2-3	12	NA	TGTGCCAGCACCAACGCGGCTGCTACGCAGTATTTT	CASTNAAATQYF
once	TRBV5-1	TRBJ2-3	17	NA	TGCGCCAGCAGCTTGCAGTGGACAGCAACTAGCACAGATACGCAGTATTTT	CASSLQWTATSTDTQYF
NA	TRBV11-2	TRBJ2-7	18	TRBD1	TGTGCCAGCAGCTACAGGCGGGGCTCCGGGACAGGGGCCTACGAGCAGTACTTC	CASSYRRGSGTGAYEQYF
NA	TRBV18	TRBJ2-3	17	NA	TGTGCCAGCTCACCACGTTCTTCGGGACAAATCACAGATACGCAGTATTTT	CASSPRSSGQITDTQYF
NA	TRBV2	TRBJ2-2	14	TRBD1	TGTGCCGGGGGTGAGACAGGGTCGATCGGGGAGCTGTTTTTT	CAGGETGSIGELFF
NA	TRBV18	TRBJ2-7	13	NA	TGTGCCAGCTCACCACGAGGTTCCTACGAGCAGTACTTC	CASSPRGSYEQYF
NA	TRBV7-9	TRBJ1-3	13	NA	TGTGCCAGCAGCCAGGGCTCCGGAAACACCATATATTTT	CASSQGSGNTIYF
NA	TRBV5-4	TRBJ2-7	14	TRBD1	TGTGCCAGCAGCGGGCAGACAGGGGAAAACGAGCAGTACTTC	CASSGQTGENEQYF
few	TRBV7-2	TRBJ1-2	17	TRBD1	TGTGCCAGCAGCTTAAAAAGTCCAGGGGGAACTATCTATGGCTACACCTTC	CASSLKSPGGTIYGYTF
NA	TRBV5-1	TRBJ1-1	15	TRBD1	TGCGCCAGCAGCCGGGACAGCAGCGCGAACACTGAAGCTTTCTTT	CASSRDSSANTEAFF
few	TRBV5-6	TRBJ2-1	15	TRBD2	TGTGCCAGCAGCAGCGGGGGTTTCTCCTACAATGAGCAGTTCTTC	CASSSGGFSYNEQFF
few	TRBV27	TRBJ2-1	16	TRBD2	TGTGCCAGCAGTCCCTACGGGACTAGCGGGGGCAATGAGCAGTTCTTC	CASSPYGTSGGNEQFF
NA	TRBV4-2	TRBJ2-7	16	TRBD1	TGTGCCAGCAGCCAAGTTCAGACAGGGAATAGCTACGAGCAGTACTTC	CASSQVQTGNSYEQYF
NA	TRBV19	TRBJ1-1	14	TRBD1	TGTGCCACCAAGGGGGTTCAGGGGGCGGGTGAAGCTTTCTTT	CATKGVQGAGEAFF
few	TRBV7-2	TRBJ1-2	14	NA	TGTGCCAGCAGGTCGGGGGGGTCTAACTATGGCTACACCTTC	CASRSGGSNYGYTF
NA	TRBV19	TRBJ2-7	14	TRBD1	TGTGCCAGTAGTAGTCAGACAGGGTACTACGAGCAGTACTTC	CASSSQTGYYEQYF
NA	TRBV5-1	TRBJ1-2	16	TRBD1	TGCGCCAGCAGCTACGGACAGGGGGCGGATCAATATGGCTACACCTTC	CASSYGQGADQYGYTF
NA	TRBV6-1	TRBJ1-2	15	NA	TGTGCCAGCACCATTGGACCGGGGAAAGAGTATGGCTACACCTTC	CASTIGPGKEYGYTF
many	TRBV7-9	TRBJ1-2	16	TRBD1	TGTGCCAGCAGCTTAAGGAGTCAGGGGGCGCTTTCTGGCTACACCTTC	CASSLRSQGALSGYTF
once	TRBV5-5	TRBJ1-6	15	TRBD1	TGTGCCAGCAGCCCGCCGGGGACAGCCAATTCACCCCTCCACTTT	CASSPPGTANSPLHF
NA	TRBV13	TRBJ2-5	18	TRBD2	TGTGCCAGCAGCTTAAACGGTTGGGCTAGCGGAGACCAAGAGACCCAGTACTTC	CASSLNGWASGDQETQYF
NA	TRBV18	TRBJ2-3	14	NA	TGTGCCAGCTCGAGACTGAGCGGCACAGATACGCAGTATTTT	CASSRLSGTDTQYF
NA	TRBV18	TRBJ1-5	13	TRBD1	TGTGCCAGCTCACCTCGGGACAGGGAGCCCCAGCATTTT	CASSPRDREPQHF
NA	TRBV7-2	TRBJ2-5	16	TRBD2	TGTGCCAGCAGCTCCCTCGGGAGGGCTTTCCAAGAGACCCAGTACTTC	CASSSLGRAFQETQYF
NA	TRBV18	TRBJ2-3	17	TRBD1	TGTGCCAGCTCACCAACCTGGACAGGATCCGGCACAGATACGCAGTATTTT	CASSPTWTGSGTDTQYF
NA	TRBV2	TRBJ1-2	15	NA	TGTGCCAGCAGTGAAGCGCGTCGGGGGGATGGTGGCTACACCTTC	CASSEARRGDGGYTF
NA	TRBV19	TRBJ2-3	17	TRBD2	TGTGCCAGTAGTCGAAACCGACTAGCGGGAAGCACAGATACGCAGTATTTT	CASSRNRLAGSTDTQYF